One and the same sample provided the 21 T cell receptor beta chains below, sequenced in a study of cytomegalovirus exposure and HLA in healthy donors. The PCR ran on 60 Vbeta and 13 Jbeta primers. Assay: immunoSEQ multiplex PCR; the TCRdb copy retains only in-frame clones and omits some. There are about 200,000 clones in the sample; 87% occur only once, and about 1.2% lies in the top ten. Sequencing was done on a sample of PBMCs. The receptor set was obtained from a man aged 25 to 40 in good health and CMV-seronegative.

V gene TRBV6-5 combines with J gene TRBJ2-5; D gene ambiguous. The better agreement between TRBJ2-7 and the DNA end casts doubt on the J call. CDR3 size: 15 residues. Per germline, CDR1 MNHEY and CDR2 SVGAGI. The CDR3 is CASSYGSGGAYEQYF. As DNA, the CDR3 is TGTGCCAGCAGTTACGGGTCAGGTGGTGCCTACGAGCAGTACTTC.

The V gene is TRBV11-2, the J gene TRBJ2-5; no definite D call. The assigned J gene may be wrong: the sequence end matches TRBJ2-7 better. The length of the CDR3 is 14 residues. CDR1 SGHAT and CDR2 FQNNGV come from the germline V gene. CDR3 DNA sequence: TGTGCCAGCAGCTTTTCGTCTGCATCCTACGAGCAGTACTTC. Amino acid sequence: CASSFSSASYEQYF.

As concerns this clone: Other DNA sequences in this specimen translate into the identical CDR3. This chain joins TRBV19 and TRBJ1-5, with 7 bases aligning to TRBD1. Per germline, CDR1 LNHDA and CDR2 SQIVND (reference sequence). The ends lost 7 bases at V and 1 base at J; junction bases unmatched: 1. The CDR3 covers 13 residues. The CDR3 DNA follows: TGTGCCAGTAACAGGGGAAGCAATCAGCCCCAGCATTTT. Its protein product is CASNRGSNQPQHF. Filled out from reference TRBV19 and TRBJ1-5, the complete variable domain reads DGGITQSPKYLFRKEGQNVTLSCEQNLNHDAMYWYRQDPGQGLRLIYYSQIVNDFQKGDIAEGYSVSREKKESFPLTVTSAQKNPTAFYLCASNRGSNQPQHFGDGTRLSIL.

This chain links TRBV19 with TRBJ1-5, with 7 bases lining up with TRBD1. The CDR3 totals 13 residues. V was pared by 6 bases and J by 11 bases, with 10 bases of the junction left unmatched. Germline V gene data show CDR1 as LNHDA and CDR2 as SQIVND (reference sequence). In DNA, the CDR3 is TGTGCCAGTAGAAAGACAGGGACAGAAGCCCAGCATTTT. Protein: CASRKTGTEAQHF. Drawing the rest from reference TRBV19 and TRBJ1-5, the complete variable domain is DGGITQSPKYLFRKEGQNVTLSCEQNLNHDAMYWYRQDPGQGLRLIYYSQIVNDFQKGDIAEGYSVSREKKESFPLTVTSAQKNPTAFYLCASRKTGTEAQHFGDGTRLSIL.

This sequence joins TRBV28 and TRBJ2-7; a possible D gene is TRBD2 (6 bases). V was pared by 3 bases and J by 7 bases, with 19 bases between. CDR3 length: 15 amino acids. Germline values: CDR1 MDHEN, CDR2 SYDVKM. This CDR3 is CASSFGEERLREQYF. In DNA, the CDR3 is TGTGCCAGCAGTTTCGGGGAGGAACGACTCAGGGAGCAGTACTTC.

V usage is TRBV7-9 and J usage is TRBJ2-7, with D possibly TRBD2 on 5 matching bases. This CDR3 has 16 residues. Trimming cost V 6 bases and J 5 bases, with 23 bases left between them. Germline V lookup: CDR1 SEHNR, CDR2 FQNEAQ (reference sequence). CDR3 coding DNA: TGTGCCAGCAGTTCTTACAAGGGAGCCCCGTTCCACGAGCAGTACTTC. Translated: CASSSYKGAPFHEQYF.

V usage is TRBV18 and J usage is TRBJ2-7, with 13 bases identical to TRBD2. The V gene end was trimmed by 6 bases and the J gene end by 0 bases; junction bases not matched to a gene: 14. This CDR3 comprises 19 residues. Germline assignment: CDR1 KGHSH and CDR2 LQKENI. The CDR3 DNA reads TGTGCCAGCTCGGCAGGACTAGCGGGAGACCCCTCCAGCTCCTACGAGCAGTACTTC. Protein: CASSAGLAGDPSSSYEQYF.

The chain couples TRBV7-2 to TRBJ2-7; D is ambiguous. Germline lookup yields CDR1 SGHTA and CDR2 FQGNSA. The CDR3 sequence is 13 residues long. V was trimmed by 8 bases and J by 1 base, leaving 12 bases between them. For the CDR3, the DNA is TGTGCCAGCCGATCGGGTCCTTCCTACGAGCAGTACTTC. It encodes CASRSGPSYEQYF.

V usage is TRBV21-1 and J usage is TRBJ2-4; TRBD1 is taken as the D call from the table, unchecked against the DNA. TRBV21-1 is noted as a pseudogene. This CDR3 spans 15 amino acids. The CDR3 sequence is CASSSRRSQGNIQYF. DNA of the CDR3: TGTGCCAGCAGCTCGCGTAGATCACAGGGGAACATTCAGTACTTC.

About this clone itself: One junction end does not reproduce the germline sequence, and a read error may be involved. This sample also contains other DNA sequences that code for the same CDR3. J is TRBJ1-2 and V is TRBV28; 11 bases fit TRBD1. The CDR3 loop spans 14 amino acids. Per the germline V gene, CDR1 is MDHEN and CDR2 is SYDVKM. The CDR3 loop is CASRTGGIDYGYTF. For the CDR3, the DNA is TGCGCCAGCAGGACAGGGGGCATAGACTATGGCTACACCTTC.

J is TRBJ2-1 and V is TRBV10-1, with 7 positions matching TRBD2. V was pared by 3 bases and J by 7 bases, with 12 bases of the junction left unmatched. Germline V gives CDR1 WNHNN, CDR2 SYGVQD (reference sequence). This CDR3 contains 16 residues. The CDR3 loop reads CASSDFPSGATNEQFF. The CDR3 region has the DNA TGCGCCAGCAGTGATTTCCCTAGCGGAGCTACTAATGAGCAGTTCTTC.

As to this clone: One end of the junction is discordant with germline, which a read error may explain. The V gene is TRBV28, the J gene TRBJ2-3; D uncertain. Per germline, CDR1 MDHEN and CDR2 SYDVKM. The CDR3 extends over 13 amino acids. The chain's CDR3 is CASSLGSRDTQYF. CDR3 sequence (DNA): TGTGCCAGCAGTTTAGGTAGCAGAGATACGCAGTATTTT.

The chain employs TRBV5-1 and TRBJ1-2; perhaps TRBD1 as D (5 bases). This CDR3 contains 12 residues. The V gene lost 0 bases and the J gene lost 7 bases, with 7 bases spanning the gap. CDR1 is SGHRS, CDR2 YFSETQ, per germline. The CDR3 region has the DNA TGCGCCAGCAGCTTGGGCAGGGTTGGCTACACCTTC. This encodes CASSLGRVGYTF.

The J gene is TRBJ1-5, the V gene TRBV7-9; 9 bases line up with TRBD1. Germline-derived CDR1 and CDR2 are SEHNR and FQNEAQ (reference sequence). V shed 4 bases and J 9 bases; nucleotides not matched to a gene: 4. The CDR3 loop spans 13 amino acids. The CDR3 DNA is TGTGCCAGCAGCTCGGACAGGGGAAGGCCCCAGCATTTT. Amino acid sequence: CASSSDRGRPQHF.

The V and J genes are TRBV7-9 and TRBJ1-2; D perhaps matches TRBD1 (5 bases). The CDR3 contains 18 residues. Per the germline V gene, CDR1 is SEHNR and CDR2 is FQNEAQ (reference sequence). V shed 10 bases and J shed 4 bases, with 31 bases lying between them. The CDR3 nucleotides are TGTGCCACCCGGGGGGACGGGTCGAAGTATCCCCGGGGCTATGGCTACACCTTC. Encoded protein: CATRGDGSKYPRGYGYTF.

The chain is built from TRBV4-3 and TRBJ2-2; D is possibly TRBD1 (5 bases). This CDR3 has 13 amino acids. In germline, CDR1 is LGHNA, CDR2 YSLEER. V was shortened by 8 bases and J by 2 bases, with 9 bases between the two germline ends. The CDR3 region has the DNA TGCGCCAGCCTTGACAGTAACACCGGGGAGCTGTTTTTT. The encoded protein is CASLDSNTGELFF.

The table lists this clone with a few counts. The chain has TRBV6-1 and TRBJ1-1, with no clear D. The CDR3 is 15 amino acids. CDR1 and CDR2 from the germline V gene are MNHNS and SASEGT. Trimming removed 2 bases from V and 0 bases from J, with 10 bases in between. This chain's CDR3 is CASSENRRMNTEAFF. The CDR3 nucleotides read TGTGCCAGCAGTGAAAATCGGCGGATGAACACTGAAGCTTTCTTT.

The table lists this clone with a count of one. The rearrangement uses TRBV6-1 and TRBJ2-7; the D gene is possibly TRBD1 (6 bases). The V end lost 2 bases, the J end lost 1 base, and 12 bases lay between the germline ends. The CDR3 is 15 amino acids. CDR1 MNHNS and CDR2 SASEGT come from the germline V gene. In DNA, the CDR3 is TGTGCCAGCAGTGAACGGGACATTAATTCCTACGAGCAGTACTTC. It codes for CASSERDINSYEQYF.

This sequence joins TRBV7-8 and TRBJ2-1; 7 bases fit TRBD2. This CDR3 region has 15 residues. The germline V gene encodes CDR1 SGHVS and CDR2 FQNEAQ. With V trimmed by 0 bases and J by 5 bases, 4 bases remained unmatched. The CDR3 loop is CASSLAGGPNNEQFF. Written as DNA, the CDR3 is TGTGCCAGCAGCTTAGCGGGAGGGCCTAACAATGAGCAGTTCTTC. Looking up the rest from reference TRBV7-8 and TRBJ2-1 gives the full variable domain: GAGVSQSPRYKVAKRGQDVALRCDPISGHVSLFWYQQALGQGPEFLTYFQNEAQLDKSGLPSDRFFAERPEGSVSTLKIQRTQQEDSAVYLCASSLAGGPNNEQFFGPGTRLTVL.

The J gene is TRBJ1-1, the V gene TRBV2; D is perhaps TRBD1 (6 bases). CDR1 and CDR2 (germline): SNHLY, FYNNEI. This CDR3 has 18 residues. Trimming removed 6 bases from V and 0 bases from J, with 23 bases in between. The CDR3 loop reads CASRRPRTVSIMNTEAFF. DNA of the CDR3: TGTGCCAGCAGACGACCACGGACAGTCTCAATTATGAACACTGAAGCTTTCTTT.

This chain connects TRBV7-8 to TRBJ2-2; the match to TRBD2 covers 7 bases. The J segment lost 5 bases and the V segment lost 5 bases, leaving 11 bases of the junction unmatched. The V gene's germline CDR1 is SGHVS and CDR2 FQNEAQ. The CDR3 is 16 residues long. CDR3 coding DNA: TGTGCCAGCAGCCCGACGACTAGCCGGAATACCGGGGAGCTGTTTTTT. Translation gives CASSPTTSRNTGELFF.